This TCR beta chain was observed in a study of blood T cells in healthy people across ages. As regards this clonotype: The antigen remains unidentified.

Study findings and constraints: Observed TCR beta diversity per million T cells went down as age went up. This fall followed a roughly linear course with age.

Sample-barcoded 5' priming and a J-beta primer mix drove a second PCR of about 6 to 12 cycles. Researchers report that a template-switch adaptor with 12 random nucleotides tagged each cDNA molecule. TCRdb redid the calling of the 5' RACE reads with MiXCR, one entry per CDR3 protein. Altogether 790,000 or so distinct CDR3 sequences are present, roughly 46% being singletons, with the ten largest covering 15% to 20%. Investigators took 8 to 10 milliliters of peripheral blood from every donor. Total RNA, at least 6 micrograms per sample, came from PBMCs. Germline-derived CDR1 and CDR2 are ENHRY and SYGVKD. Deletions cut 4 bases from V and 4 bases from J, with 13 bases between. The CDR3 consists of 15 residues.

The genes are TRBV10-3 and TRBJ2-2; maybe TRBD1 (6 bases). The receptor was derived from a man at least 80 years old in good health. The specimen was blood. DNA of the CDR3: TGTGCCATCAGTGCCTGGGGGCGAGGCACCGGGGAGCTGTTTTTT. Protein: CAISAWGRGTGELFF.